This paragraph covers one T cell receptor beta chain sequence. This record comes from a study of blood T cell repertoires in COVID-19. Study details: From T cells, B-cell-depleted T cells, or PBMCs came the material, which was cDNA or gDNA.

Profiling relied on immunoSEQ multiplex PCR, and the TCRdb table lists in-frame clones only, not all of them. The table records 73,000 or so clones, about 86% of them present only once. The CDR3 is 14 amino acids. Per germline, CDR1 SGHRS and CDR2 YFSETQ. The junction had 7 bases not matched to a gene; V was cut back by 4 bases and J by 6 bases. The chain links TRBV5-1 to TRBJ2-3; 8 positions agree with TRBD1. The specimen was peripheral blood. The receptor was derived from a man in his forties or fifties with active COVID-19. The CDR3, as DNA: TGCGCCAGCAGCGATCAGGGGGCTGATGATACGCAGTATTTT. Residues: CASSDQGADDTQYF.